This T cell receptor (beta chain) was sequenced during a study of OX40 agonist ivuxolimab in advanced cancers. Study-wide background: Dose-escalation subjects each had hepatocellular carcinoma, melanoma, renal cell or head and neck cancer.

This CDR3 is built from 16 residues. Per germline, CDR1 MDHEN and CDR2 SYDVKM. Trimming pared 7 bases from V and 1 base from J, leaving 20 bases between. Study results and caveats: CD4+ and CD8+ T cells in blood underwent clonal expansion by week 6 at 0.1 to 3.0 mg/kg.

Produced via immunoSEQ multiplex PCR; TCRdb's table is partial and in-frame only. This table holds around 70,000 clones, less than 90% found once. A remark on this clone: Its matching antigen is unknown.

The chain uses TRBV28 and TRBJ2-7; D is possibly TRBD1 (7 bases). The material sequenced was CD4+ or CD8+ T cells sorted from blood, taken in a trial of the OX40 agonist ivuxolimab. The receptor comes from an adult with an advanced solid tumor such as melanoma, head and neck, liver or kidney cancer. This CDR3 is CASIGGGTVGSYEQYF. In DNA, the CDR3 is TGTGCCAGCATCGGGGGTGGGACAGTGGGGTCCTACGAGCAGTACTTC.